The sequence of this TCR beta chain was determined in a study of T cells after yellow fever vaccination. Ten or more counts support this clonotype. Its antigen is undetermined. Whole-study results and caveats: Reappearance after the booster was observed for most primary-vaccination clones (roughly 97% CD4, around 90% CD8). A weaker secondary response peaked on day 5, the primary on day 15.

Making TCR cDNA involved 5'RACE template switching, which added UMIs and a universal primer site. One entry per CDR3 protein, called by TCRdb with MiXCR from the 5' RACE reads. The table shows almost 600,000 distinct CDR3 sequences, with about 14% occurring only once. The source is a man under 40 who received the YFV17D yellow fever vaccine. The material sequenced was PBMCs, taken on the day of the yellow fever booster vaccination.

The CDR3 coding sequence is TGTGCCAGTAGTAGTGGACAGGACTACGAGCAGTACTTC. This encodes CASSSGQDYEQYF. The chain recombines TRBV19 with TRBJ2-7; 7 nucleotides align to TRBD1. Per the germline V gene, CDR1 is LNHDA and CDR2 is SQIVND (reference sequence). J lost 3 bases, V lost 4 bases, and 3 bases had no gene match. CDR3 size: 13 residues.